A single sample gave rise to the 21 T cell receptor beta chains below, sequenced in a study of blood T cell repertoires in COVID-19. This table comes from immunoSEQ multiplex PCR, and its TCRdb copy is limited to in-frame clones, with some not included. Of about 62,000 clones listed, roughly 85% are singletons. Sequences were obtained from peripheral blood. The receptor source for this set is a woman older than 75 with acute or convalescent COVID-19.

This rearrangement joins TRBV2 to TRBJ1-1, with 8 bases identical to TRBD1. Germline loops: CDR1 SNHLY, CDR2 FYNNEI. The ends lost 7 bases at V and 5 bases at J; junction bases unmatched: 12. The CDR3 is made up of 15 amino acids. Written as DNA, the CDR3 is TGTGCCAGCATTTCCCAGGGGGCTTGGGGTACTGAAGCTTTCTTT. Translation gives CASISQGAWGTEAFF.

The chain couples TRBV19 to TRBJ1-1; weak D call: TRBD1 (5 bases). Trimming cost V 3 bases and J 1 base, with 9 bases left between them. Germline lookup yields CDR1 LNHDA and CDR2 SQIVND (reference sequence). The CDR3 spans 14 residues. The CDR3 is CASSMVGENTEAFF. Here the CDR3 DNA reads TGTGCCAGTAGTATGGTAGGGGAGAACACTGAAGCTTTCTTT.

This clone was observed a few times. The chain carries TRBV5-1 and TRBJ1-1; TRBD1 matches 10 bases. The V and J ends lost 3 bases and 1 base, in that order; junction bases with no gene match: 0. The CDR3 runs 14 residues. Germline V CDR1 and CDR2: SGHRS, YFSETQ. Here the CDR3 reads CASSWDRGNTEAFF. For the CDR3, the DNA is TGCGCCAGCAGCTGGGACAGGGGGAACACTGAAGCTTTCTTT.

This clone was detected a few times. The V call is TRBV28, the J call TRBJ2-5; D ambiguous. CDR1 MDHEN and CDR2 SYDVKM come from the germline V gene. CDR3 length: 17 amino acids. Trimming took off 6 bases at V and 5 bases at J, with 25 bases between the two ends. The CDR3 spells CASSTWAGLVTSETQYF. The CDR3 DNA reads TGTGCCAGCAGCACCTGGGCAGGTTTGGTTACTTCGGAGACCCAGTACTTC. Full variable domain (rest looked up from reference TRBV28 and TRBJ2-5): DVKVTQSSRYLVKRTGEKVFLECVQDMDHENMFWYRQDPGLGLRLIYFSYDVKMKEKGDIPEGYSVSREKKERFSLILESASTNQTSMYLCASSTWAGLVTSETQYFGPGTRLLVL.

The chain employs TRBV28 and TRBJ1-1; the match to TRBD1 covers 8 bases. This CDR3 comprises 15 residues. Germline loops: CDR1 MDHEN, CDR2 SYDVKM. V gave up 5 bases and J gave up 1 base; unmatched junction bases: 6. This CDR3 reads CASSPRQGTNTEAFF. CDR3 bases: TGTGCCAGCAGTCCCCGACAGGGGACGAACACTGAAGCTTTCTTT. The variable domain in full, completed from reference TRBV28 and TRBJ1-1, reads DVKVTQSSRYLVKRTGEKVFLECVQDMDHENMFWYRQDPGLGLRLIYFSYDVKMKEKGDIPEGYSVSREKKERFSLILESASTNQTSMYLCASSPRQGTNTEAFFGQGTRLTVV.

This chain joins TRBV7-3 and TRBJ1-6; tentative D call: TRBD1 (5 bases). This CDR3 region has 16 residues. Germline CDR1 is SGHTA and CDR2 is FQGTGA. Trimming took 2 bases from V and 7 from J, leaving 15 bases between them. In DNA form, the CDR3 reads TGTGCCAGCAGCTTAGGGGGAGGGGCGCCCAATTCACCCCTCCACTTT. It specifies CASSLGGGAPNSPLHF.

This clone was found a few times. The chain carries TRBV7-3 and TRBJ1-2; D remains unclear. This CDR3 contains 14 residues. The germline V gene encodes CDR1 SGHTA and CDR2 FQGTGA. V lost 5 bases to trimming and J lost 8 bases, with 18 bases between them. As DNA, the CDR3 is TGTGCCAGCAGCCGAAAGGGAGATGCGGGAGGCTACACCTTC. It specifies CASSRKGDAGGYTF.

The chain uses TRBV28 and TRBJ1-5, with D hard to call. CDR1 is MDHEN, CDR2 SYDVKM, per germline. V lost 3 bases and J lost 2, with 23 bases in between. This CDR3 comprises 19 residues. The CDR3 DNA reads as TGTGCCAGCAGTTTTGATCTTAACTTCGGGGTGGCGGGCAATCAGCCCCAGCATTTT. Its protein product is CASSFDLNFGVAGNQPQHF. Together with reference TRBV28 and TRBJ1-5, the CDR3 gives the full variable domain: DVKVTQSSRYLVKRTGEKVFLECVQDMDHENMFWYRQDPGLGLRLIYFSYDVKMKEKGDIPEGYSVSREKKERFSLILESASTNQTSMYLCASSFDLNFGVAGNQPQHFGDGTRLSIL.

The chain recombines TRBV5-1 with TRBJ2-2, with D possibly matching TRBD1 (5 bases). The germline gives CDR1 SGHRS, CDR2 YFSETQ. V lost 0 bases and J 2 bases, leaving 8 bases between the germline ends. The CDR3 consists of 15 residues. The CDR3 nucleotides read TGCGCCAGCAGCTTGGAGGGGCTAAACACCGGGGAGCTGTTTTTT. This encodes CASSLEGLNTGELFF.

In its sample, this clone was seen a few times. This chain joins TRBV30 and TRBJ1-2; D is unresolved. CDR3 size: 12 residues. V lost 3 bases to trimming and J lost 8 bases, with 13 bases between them. Germline CDR1 is GTSNPN and CDR2 is SVGIG (reference sequence). DNA for the CDR3: TGTGCCTGGAGGCCCACCGGCGGGGGCTACACCTTC. Its protein is CAWRPTGGGYTF.

This chain joins TRBV9 and TRBJ1-2, with a weak D call TRBD1 (5 bases). Germline V CDR1 and CDR2: SGDLS, YYNGEE. This CDR3 has 14 amino acids. V lost 4 bases and J lost 4, with 14 bases in between. The CDR3 DNA follows: TGTGCCAGCAGCCCGCAGACAGTAGGCTATGGCTACACCTTC. Translating gives CASSPQTVGYGYTF.

This chain uses TRBV5-6 with TRBJ1-1, with a weak D call TRBD1 (5 bases). This CDR3 has 15 amino acids. With 3 bases removed from V and 7 bases from J, the gap between germline ends came to 19 bases. CDR1 SGHDT and CDR2 YYEEEE come from the germline V gene. The CDR3 DNA sequence: TGTGCCAGCAGCTCCTTACGAGAACGGGGGAGTGAAGCTTTCTTT. The encoded protein is CASSSLRERGSEAFF.

This sequence joins TRBV29-1 and TRBJ2-7, with TRBD2 matching over 8 bases. CDR1 and CDR2 from the germline V gene are SQVTM and ANQGSEA. The junction had 5 bases not matched to a gene; V was cut back by 5 bases and J by 2 bases. The CDR3 runs to 13 residues. Here the CDR3 DNA reads TGCAGCGTTTCAATAGCGGGGACCTACGAGCAGTACTTC. Translation gives CSVSIAGTYEQYF.

The CDR3 region has the DNA TGTGCCAGCTCCCTCATTTGGGGAGTTAGCGGCAATGAGCAGTTCTTC. Protein sequence: CASSLIWGVSGNEQFF. The chain employs TRBV18 and TRBJ2-1; tentative D call: TRBD2 (6 bases). Germline lookup yields CDR1 KGHSH and CDR2 LQKENI. V shed 6 bases and J shed 6 bases, with 21 bases lying between them. The CDR3 runs 16 residues. Using reference TRBV18 and TRBJ2-1 for the parts outside the CDR3, the full variable domain is NAGVMQNPRHLVRRRGQEARLRCSPMKGHSHVYWYRQLPEEGLKFMVYLQKENIIDESGMPKERFSAEFPKEGPSILRIQQVVRGDSAAYFCASSLIWGVSGNEQFFGPGTRLTVL.

The chain employs TRBV28 and TRBJ2-7; 7 positions agree with TRBD1. This CDR3 has 14 residues. With 3 bases clipped from V and 3 bases from J, the junction kept 5 bases outside the gene matches. Germline V gene sequence: CDR1 MDHEN, CDR2 SYDVKM. The CDR3 nucleotides read TGTGCCAGCAGTTTGGGACAGCCGAACTACGAGCAGTACTTC. Its protein product is CASSLGQPNYEQYF.

The count of this clone is one. V usage is TRBV5-1 and J usage is TRBJ2-7; weak D call: TRBD1 (6 bases). Germline values: CDR1 SGHRS, CDR2 YFSETQ. V was cut by 0 bases and J by 3 bases, with 13 bases left in between. There are 15 residues in the CDR3. The CDR3 nucleotides read TGCGCCAGCAGCTTGGGGACAGCCGTGAACTACGAGCAGTACTTC. This gives the protein CASSLGTAVNYEQYF.

This chain uses TRBV6-5 with TRBJ2-5; 13 nucleotides align to TRBD2. The V segment lost 7 bases and the J segment 2 bases; nucleotides outside the gene matches: 4. Looked up from germline, CDR1 is MNHEY and CDR2 is SVGAGI. The CDR3 loop spans 15 amino acids. The CDR3 bases are TGTGCCAGCAAGGGACTAGCGGGGTTTCAAGAGACCCAGTACTTC. This codes for CASKGLAGFQETQYF.

The chain couples TRBV10-3 to TRBJ2-7; the match to TRBD2 covers 13 bases. V dropped 2 bases and J dropped 6; count of bases not matched to a gene: 7. Germline V gene sequence: CDR1 ENHRY, CDR2 SYGVKD. The CDR3 contains 16 residues. DNA for the CDR3: TGTGCCATCAGTGAGGAGGGGGGACTAGCGGGAACCGAGCAGTACTTC. Translation: CAISEEGGLAGTEQYF.

The rearrangement links TRBV25-1 to TRBJ2-1; the match to TRBD2 covers 8 bases. This CDR3 is 15 amino acids long. Germline lookup yields CDR1 MGHDK and CDR2 SYGVNS. J was trimmed by 10 bases and V by 5 bases; bases with no gene match: 13. For the CDR3, the DNA is TGTGCCAGCAGTCCCGGGGGGGTTGGATTTCAGGAGCAGTTCTTC. Translation gives CASSPGGVGFQEQFF.

The gene calls are TRBV7-8 and TRBJ1-2; D is undetermined. The CDR3 extends over 13 amino acids. The germline V gene encodes CDR1 SGHVS and CDR2 FQNEAQ. V dropped 5 bases and J dropped 5 bases, with 12 bases sitting between them. CDR3 coding DNA: TGTGCCAGCAGCCCCAACTCCCGATATGGCTACACCTTC. Encoded protein: CASSPNSRYGYTF.

This CDR3 reads CASSLNPGTGGGYTF. The CDR3 region has the DNA TGTGCCAGCAGCCTAAACCCCGGGACAGGGGGCGGCTACACCTTC. The chain couples TRBV28 to TRBJ1-2, with 12 bases aligning to TRBD1. The length of the CDR3 is 15 residues. J was trimmed by 8 bases and V by 6 bases; bases with no gene match: 10. Germline CDR1 and CDR2: MDHEN and SYDVKM.